The 3 T cell receptor beta chains presented below share a single source sample, sequenced in a study of blood T cell repertoires in COVID-19. Sequencing used immunoSEQ multiplex PCR; TCRdb keeps in-frame clones, though not all of them. The table records about 370,000 clones, 89% of them present only once. The sequenced sample consisted of peripheral blood. The receptors originated from a woman between 25 and 40 years old with COVID-19, enrolled during active disease.

This chain connects TRBV11-2 to TRBJ2-7; D is unresolved. Germline CDR1 is SGHAT and CDR2 is FQNNGV. The CDR3 has 14 amino acids. V gave up 1 base and J gave up 3 bases, with 10 bases separating them. The DNA of the CDR3 is TGTGCCAGCAGCTTAGGGGCCACCTTCTACGAGCAGTACTTC. Translating it yields CASSLGATFYEQYF.

V gene TRBV7-6 combines with J gene TRBJ2-1; the match to TRBD2 covers 11 bases. The CDR3 length is 16 residues. Germline lookup yields CDR1 SGHVS and CDR2 FNYEAQ. V lost 5 bases and J lost 3; bases outside the gene matches: 6. DNA for the CDR3: TGTGCCAGCAGCGGCCGCCTAGCGGGGGGCTACAATGAGCAGTTCTTC. It codes for CASSGRLAGGYNEQFF.

Only one count was recorded for this clone. The chain recombines TRBV3-1 (or the pseudogene TRBV3-2) with TRBJ2-7; 11 bases are a match to TRBD1. Germline V gene sequence: CDR1 LGHDT, CDR2 YNNKEL (reference sequence). The CDR3 consists of 16 residues. V lost 0 bases to trimming and J lost 6 bases; unmatched junction nucleotides: 7. The CDR3 DNA follows: TGTGCCAGCAGCCAAGAGGAGGGGACAGGGGGACGCGAGCAGTACTTC. This gives the protein CASSQEEGTGGREQYF.